This T cell receptor (beta chain) was obtained from a study of blood T cells in healthy people across ages. A second PCR of roughly 7 to 11 cycles used a sample-barcoded 5' primer and a J-beta primer mix. Each CDR3 protein is one row after TCRdb ran MiXCR on the 5' RACE reads. The sample has about 640,000 distinct CDR3 sequences, 58% seen once; the top ten hold around 37%. Germline CDR1 is ENHRY and CDR2 is SYGVKD. V lost 6 bases, J lost 6 bases, and 5 bases stayed unmatched. The CDR3 totals 14 residues. This clonotype was seen a few times. The sample comprised blood. The sequence was collected from a man aged 55-75 years in good health. This chain connects TRBV10-3 to TRBJ2-1, with 10 positions matching TRBD2. CDR3 DNA: TGTGCCATCAGAGCAGCGGGGGGGGGCAATGAGCAGTTCTTC. Translating it yields CAIRAAGGGNEQFF.